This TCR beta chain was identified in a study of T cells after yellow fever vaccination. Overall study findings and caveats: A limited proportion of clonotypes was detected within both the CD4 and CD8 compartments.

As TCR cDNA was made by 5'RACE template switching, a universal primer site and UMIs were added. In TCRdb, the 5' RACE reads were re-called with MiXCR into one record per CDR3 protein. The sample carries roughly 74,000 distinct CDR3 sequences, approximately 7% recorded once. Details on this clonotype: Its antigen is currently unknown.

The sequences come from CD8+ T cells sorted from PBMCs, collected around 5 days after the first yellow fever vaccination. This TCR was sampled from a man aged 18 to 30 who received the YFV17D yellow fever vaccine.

The CDR3 region is CASSRTRSGVGNEQFF. CDR3 coding DNA: TGCGCCAGCAGCCGGACTCGTAGCGGGGTAGGGAATGAGCAGTTCTTC. V usage is TRBV4-1 and J usage is TRBJ2-1, with 8 nucleotides matching TRBD2. Germline V gene lookup returns CDR1 MGHRA and CDR2 YSYEKL. The J segment lost 7 bases and the V segment lost 4 bases, leaving 12 bases of the junction unmatched. The CDR3 loop spans 16 amino acids.